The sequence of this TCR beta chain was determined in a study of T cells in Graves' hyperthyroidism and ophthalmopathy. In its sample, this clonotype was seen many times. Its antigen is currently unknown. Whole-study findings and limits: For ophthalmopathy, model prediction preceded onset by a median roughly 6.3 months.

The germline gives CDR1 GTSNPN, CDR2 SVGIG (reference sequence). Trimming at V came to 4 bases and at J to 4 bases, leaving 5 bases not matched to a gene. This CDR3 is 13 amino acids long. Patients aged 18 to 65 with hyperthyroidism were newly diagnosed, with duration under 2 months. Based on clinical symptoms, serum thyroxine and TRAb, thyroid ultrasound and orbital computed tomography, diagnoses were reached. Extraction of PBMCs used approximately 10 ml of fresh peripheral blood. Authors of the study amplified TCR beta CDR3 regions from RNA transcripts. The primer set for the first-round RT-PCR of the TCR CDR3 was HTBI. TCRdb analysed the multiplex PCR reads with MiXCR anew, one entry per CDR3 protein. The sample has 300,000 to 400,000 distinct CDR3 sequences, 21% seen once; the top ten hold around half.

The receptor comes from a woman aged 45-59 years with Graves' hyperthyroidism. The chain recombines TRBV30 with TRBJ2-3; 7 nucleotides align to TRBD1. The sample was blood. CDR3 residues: CAWIRQGPDTQYF. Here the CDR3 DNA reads TGTGCCTGGATTAGACAGGGACCAGATACGCAGTATTTT.